This T cell receptor (beta chain) stems from a study of T cells in Graves' hyperthyroidism and ophthalmopathy (dated by TCRdb to the late 2010s). About the study as a whole: A discovery cohort of roughly 100 patients, about 40 with Graves' ophthalmopathy and 57 with stable Graves' hyperthyroidism, was used to find distinguishing TCR V-J signatures. Prospective prediction of ophthalmopathy was tested in an independent validation cohort consisting of 18 to 20 hyperthyroidism patients and more than 15 patients who later progressed to ophthalmopathy. For training and testing, the roughly 100 patients in the discovery cohort were randomly divided in a 7:3 ratio. Thyroid tissue and blood T-cell repertoires from more than 5 Graves' hyperthyroidism patients were also compared in the study. Following sampling, methimazole starting at 30 mg daily was given to hyperthyroidism patients, and high-dose intravenous methylprednisolone was given to ophthalmopathy patients. The paper describes TCR Vbeta CDR3 sequencing of 120 to 150 peripheral blood samples, made up of some 40 ophthalmopathy patients, roughly 75 hyperthyroidism patients and 17 progressor patients. What the work shows at the level of the full study, not this receptor alone: In validation, the model predicted progression to ophthalmopathy with 55% to 71% sensitivity and about 72% specificity, a median of around 6.6 months before onset. Most expanded thyroid clonotypes (frequency above 0.001) were also found in blood, which suggests that blood repertoires may mirror thyroid immune responses. Ophthalmopathy was separated from stable hyperthyroidism by a 13 V-J signature model, with approximately 90% sensitivity and just over 81% specificity obtained in cross-validation and 80%/75% obtained in testing. No statistical method was used to fix the sample size in advance, and group allocation was not hidden from the investigators.

Patients with uncontrolled infections, other autoimmune diseases, pregnancy or lactation were excluded. Diagnoses were established on the basis of clinical symptoms, serum thyroxine and TRAb, thyroid ultrasound, and orbital computed tomography. Total RNA was extracted using Trizol reagent, and RNA quality was assessed on an Agilent 2100 Bioanalyzer. Via the germline V gene, CDR1 is LGHNA and CDR2 YSLEER. CDR3 length: 15 amino acids, cysteine to phenylalanine. Only the CDR3 DNA stays, 45 bases, in frame from base 1. Trimming accounts for 2 bases at V and 5 bases at J, while the number of junction bases matched to no gene is 2. In its sample, this clonotype was seen a few times. No cognate antigen has been identified for it. Base qualities are not recorded, but no much larger clone differs from it by a single base. TCR beta CDR3 regions were amplified from RNA transcripts. The TCR CDR3 was subjected to a first round of RT-PCR using the HTBI primer set and the Qiagen OneStep RT-PCR kit. A second multiplex PCR round built the libraries, followed by size selection and purification. Libraries were sequenced paired-end with 100 bp reads on an Illumina HiSeq2000. On the study's bioinformatics: SOAPnuke was used to process the raw data, with reads discarded if the reads contained adapters or uncalled bases, had a mean Phred below 15, or lacked an exact constant-primer or identifier match. High-quality paired reads were merged using COPE v1.2.5, and each unique nucleotide sequence was defined as a clonotype. MiTCR v1.1 was used to align the clonotypes against IMGT TRBV, TRBD and TRBJ reference segments. Analysis was restricted to V-J combinations with a frequency above 0.0001, which covered 99.2% of repertoires. The TCS score was defined as the ratio of F50 (clonal expansion) to E x V (chaos), calculated using BLOSUM62-based TCRdist between CDR3 peptides within each V-J. Welch's t-statistics and random forest reduced fewer than 550 V-J features to under 15, which were used in a naive Bayes classifier (R e1071). The similarity between thyroid and blood repertoires was quantified using the Morisita-Horn index. TCRdb ran its own pipeline on the public reads, namely fastp trimming at Q25 and MiXCR clone calling, and kept in-frame beta chains. Rows are unified per CDR3 protein, each entry keeping the most common DNA and genes. The V and J calls here are based on TCRdb, not the publication. Across this sample there are roughly 500,000 distinct CDR3 sequences, with approximately 49% seen only once. Clones ranked in the top ten supply 44% of the sample.

The sequence derives from an adult woman with Graves' disease, either hyperthyroidism or ophthalmopathy (not recorded which). The sequenced sample consisted of peripheral blood or thyroid tissue (not recorded which). The chain is encoded by TRBV4-3 joined to TRBJ1-3; the central 11 bases match TRBD1. The CDR3 reads CASSQLDRGRNTIYF. The DNA sequence follows: TGCGCCAGCAGCCAATTGGACAGGGGGCGAAACACCATATATTTT.